The source of this T cell receptor beta chain is a study of post-analysis software for immune sequencing data. The CDR3 has 14 residues. V lost 8 bases and J 0 bases, leaving 11 bases between the germline ends. Germline CDR1 MDHEN, CDR2 SYDVKM. With regard to this clonotype: Its specificity is not known.

Study-wide results and limits: TRBV5-6, TRBV5-1 and TRBV20-1 were among a handful of TRBV segments more frequent in patients than controls.

Unique molecular identifiers featured in each of the TCR beta cDNA libraries. One entry per CDR3 protein results from TCRdb running MiXCR on the PCR reads. The repertoire includes around 500,000 distinct CDR3 sequences, about a third of them detected once, and approximately 5.4% sits in the top ten. The sequenced sample consisted of blood. The chain uses TRBV28 and TRBJ2-1; a possible D gene is TRBD2 (5 bases). The TCR originated in a girl between 2 and 17 years old with multiple sclerosis. CDR3 DNA sequence: TGTGCCAGCTCCGGACTCAACTCCTACAATGAGCAGTTCTTC. Translating gives CASSGLNSYNEQFF.